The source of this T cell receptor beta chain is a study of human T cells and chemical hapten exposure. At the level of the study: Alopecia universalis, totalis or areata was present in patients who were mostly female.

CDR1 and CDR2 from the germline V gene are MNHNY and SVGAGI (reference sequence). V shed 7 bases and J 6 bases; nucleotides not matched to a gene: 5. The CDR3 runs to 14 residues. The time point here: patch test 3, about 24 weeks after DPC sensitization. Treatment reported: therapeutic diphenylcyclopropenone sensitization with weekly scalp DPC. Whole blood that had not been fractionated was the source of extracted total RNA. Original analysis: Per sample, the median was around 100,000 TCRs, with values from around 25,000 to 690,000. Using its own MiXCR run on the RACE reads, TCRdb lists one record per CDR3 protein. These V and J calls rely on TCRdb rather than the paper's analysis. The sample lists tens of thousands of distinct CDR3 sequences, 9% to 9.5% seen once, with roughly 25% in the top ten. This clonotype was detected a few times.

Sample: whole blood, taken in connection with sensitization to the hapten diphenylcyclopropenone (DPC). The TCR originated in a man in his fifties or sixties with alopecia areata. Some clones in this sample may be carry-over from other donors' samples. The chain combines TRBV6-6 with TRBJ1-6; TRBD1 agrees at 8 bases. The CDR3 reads CASILDRGNSPLHF. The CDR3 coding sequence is TGTGCCAGCATACTTGACAGGGGTAATTCACCCCTCCACTTT.